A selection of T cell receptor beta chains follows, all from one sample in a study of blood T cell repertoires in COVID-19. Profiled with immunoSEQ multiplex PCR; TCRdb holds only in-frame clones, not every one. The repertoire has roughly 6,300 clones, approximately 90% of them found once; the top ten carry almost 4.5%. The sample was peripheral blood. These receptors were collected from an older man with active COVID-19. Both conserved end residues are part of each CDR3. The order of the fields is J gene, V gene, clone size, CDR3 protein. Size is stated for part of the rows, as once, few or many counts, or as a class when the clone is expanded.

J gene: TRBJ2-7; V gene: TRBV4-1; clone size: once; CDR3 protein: CASSQDGGTGTYEQYF
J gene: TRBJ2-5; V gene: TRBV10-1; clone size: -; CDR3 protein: CASSLEAPGLGTQYF
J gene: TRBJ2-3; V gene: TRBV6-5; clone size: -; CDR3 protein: CASARQGATDTQYF
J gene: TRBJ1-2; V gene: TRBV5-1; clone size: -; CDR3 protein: CASSPSGQHYGYTF
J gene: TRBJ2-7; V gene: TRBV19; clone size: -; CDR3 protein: CATTYSGTGERNEQYF
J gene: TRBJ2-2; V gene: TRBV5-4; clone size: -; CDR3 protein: CASGGTTNTGELFF
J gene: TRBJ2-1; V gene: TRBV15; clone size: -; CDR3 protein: CATSTSHSGRRNEQFF
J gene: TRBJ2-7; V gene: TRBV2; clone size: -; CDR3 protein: CASSETVIQGGEQYF
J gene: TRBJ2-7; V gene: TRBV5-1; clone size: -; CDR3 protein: CASSLTNSYEQYF
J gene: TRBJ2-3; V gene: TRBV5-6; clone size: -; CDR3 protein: CASSLLAGVEDTQYF
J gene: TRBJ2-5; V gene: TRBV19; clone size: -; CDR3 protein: CASSPGTGFGETQYF
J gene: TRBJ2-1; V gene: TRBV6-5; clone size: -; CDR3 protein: CASNPGQRHNEQFF
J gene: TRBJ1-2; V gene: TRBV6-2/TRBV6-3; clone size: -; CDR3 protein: CASSADRSKGYTF
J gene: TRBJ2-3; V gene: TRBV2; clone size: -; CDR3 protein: CASSLSEASTDTQYF
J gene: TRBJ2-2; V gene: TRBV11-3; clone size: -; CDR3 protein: CASSLGGRGTGELFF
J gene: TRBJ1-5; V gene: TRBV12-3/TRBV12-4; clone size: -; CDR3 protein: CASRRGGNQPQHF
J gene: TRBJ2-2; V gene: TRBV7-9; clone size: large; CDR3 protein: CASSLVSTGELFF
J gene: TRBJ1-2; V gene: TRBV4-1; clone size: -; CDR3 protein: CASSEQGTLPNYGYTF
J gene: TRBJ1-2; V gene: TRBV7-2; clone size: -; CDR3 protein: CASSPGGDQNYGYTF
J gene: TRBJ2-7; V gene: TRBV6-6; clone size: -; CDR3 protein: CASRGGTGAREQYF
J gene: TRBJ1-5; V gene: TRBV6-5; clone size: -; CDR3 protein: CASSWTGNQPQHF
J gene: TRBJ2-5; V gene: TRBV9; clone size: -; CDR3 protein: CASSVSGREETQYF